A single sample is the source of the 5 T cell receptor beta chains below, sequenced in a study of T cells after yellow fever vaccination. MiXCR, applied by TCRdb to the 5' RACE reads, yields one record per CDR3 protein. In the table there are more than 300,000 distinct CDR3 sequences, approximately 4% of which are singletons. The sample in question was PBMCs, obtained 15 days after the yellow fever booster vaccination. The receptors come from a man younger than 35 who received the YFV17D yellow fever vaccine.

This clonotype showed up many times. The chain couples TRBV7-6 to TRBJ1-1; D not certain. The germline gives CDR1 SGHVS, CDR2 FNYEAQ. This CDR3 is 13 amino acids long. V gave up 3 bases and J gave up 4 bases, with 9 bases separating them. DNA of the CDR3: TGTGCCAGCAGCTTCTCTCAGTTCACTGAAGCTTTCTTT. This translates into CASSFSQFTEAFF. Full variable domain (rest looked up from reference TRBV7-6 and TRBJ1-1): GAGVSQSPRYKVTKRGQDVALRCDPISGHVSLYWYRQALGQGPEFLTYFNYEAQQDKSGLPNDRFSAERPEGSISTLTIQRTEQRDSAMYRCASSFSQFTEAFFGQGTRLTVV.

With respect to this clonotype: One end of the junction fails to match germline, which may point to a read error. The rearrangement uses TRBV24-1 and TRBJ2-5, with D tentatively TRBD1 (6 bases). The germline V gene encodes CDR1 KGHDR and CDR2 SFDVKD. The CDR3 contains 14 residues. This CDR3 reads CATSGEGDQVTQYF. The CDR3 bases are TGTGCCACCAGTGGCGAGGGGGACCAAGTGACCCAGTACTTC.

V gene TRBV5-1 combines with J gene TRBJ1-4, with TRBD1 matching over 9 bases. The germline V gene encodes CDR1 SGHRS and CDR2 YFSETQ. V lost 4 bases and J lost 11; bases outside the gene matches: 15. This CDR3 contains 16 residues. This CDR3 is CASSPGVRTGDEKLFF. The CDR3 coding sequence is TGCGCCAGCAGCCCGGGTGTAAGGACAGGGGACGAGAAACTGTTTTTT.

In its sample, this clonotype was seen many times. The rearrangement uses TRBV13 and TRBJ2-1, with a tentative D call TRBD1 (6 bases). Per germline, CDR1 PRHDT and CDR2 FYEKMQ (reference sequence). The CDR3 has 14 residues. The V and J ends lost 4 bases and 1 base respectively, with 8 bases between them. Here the CDR3 DNA reads TGTGCCAGCAGCTACAGGGATTCCTACAATGAGCAGTTCTTC. Translating it yields CASSYRDSYNEQFF.

This clonotype was recorded at least ten times. V and J are TRBV20-1 and TRBJ2-7, with TRBD2 identical over 8 bases. Germline trimming cut 0 bases from V and 0 bases from J; bases unmatched to any gene: 7. Germline V gene sequence: CDR1 DFQATT, CDR2 SNEGSKA (reference sequence). The CDR3 totals 16 residues. The CDR3 nucleotides read TGCAGTGCTAGAGACCTTTCGCGGGGGGCCTCCTACGAGCAGTACTTC. It is translated as CSARDLSRGASYEQYF.